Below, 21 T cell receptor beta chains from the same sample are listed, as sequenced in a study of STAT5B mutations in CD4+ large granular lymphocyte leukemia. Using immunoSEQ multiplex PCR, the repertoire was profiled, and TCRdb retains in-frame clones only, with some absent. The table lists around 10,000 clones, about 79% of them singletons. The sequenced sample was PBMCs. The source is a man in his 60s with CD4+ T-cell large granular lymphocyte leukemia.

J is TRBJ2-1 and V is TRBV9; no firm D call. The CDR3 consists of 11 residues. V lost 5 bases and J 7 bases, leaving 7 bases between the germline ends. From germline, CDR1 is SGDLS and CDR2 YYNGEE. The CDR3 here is CASSSKNEQFF. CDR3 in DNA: TGTGCCAGCAGTTCGAAGAATGAGCAGTTCTTC.

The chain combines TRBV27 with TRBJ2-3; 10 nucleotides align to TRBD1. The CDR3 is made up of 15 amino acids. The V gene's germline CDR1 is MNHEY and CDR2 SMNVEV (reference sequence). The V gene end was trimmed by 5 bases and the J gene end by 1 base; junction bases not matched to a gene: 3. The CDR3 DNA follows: TGTGCCAGCAGTCCCGGGACAGGGGGCACAGATACGCAGTATTTT. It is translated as CASSPGTGGTDTQYF.

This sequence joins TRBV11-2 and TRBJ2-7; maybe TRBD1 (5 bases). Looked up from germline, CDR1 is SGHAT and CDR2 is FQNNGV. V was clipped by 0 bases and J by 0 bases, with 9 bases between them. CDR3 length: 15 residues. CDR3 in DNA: TGTGCCAGCAGCTTAGATAGGGGCCACTCCTACGAGCAGTACTTC. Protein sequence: CASSLDRGHSYEQYF.

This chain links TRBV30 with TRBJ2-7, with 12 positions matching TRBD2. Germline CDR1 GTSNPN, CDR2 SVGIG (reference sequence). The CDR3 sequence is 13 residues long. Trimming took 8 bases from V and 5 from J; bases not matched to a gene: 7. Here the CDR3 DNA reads TGTGCCACATCTAGCGGGAGGGCCGACGAGCAGTACTTC. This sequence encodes CATSSGRADEQYF. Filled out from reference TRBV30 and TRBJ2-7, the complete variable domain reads SQTIHQWPATLVQPVGSPLSLECTVEGTSNPNLYWYRQAAGRGLQLLFYSVGIGQISSEVPQNLSASRPQDRQFILSSKKLLLSDSGFYLCATSSGRADEQYFGPGTRLTVT.

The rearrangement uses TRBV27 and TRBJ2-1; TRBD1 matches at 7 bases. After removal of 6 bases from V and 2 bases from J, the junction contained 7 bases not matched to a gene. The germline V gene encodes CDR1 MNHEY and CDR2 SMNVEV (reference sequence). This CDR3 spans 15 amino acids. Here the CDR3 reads CASSRGGQTYNEQFF. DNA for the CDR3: TGTGCCAGCAGCCGTGGGGGACAGACCTACAATGAGCAGTTCTTC.

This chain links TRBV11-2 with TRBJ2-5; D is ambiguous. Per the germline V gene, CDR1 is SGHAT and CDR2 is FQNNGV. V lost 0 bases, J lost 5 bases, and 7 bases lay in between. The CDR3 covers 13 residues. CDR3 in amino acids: CASSLDYSETQYF. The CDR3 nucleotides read TGTGCCAGCAGCTTAGATTACTCTGAGACCCAGTACTTC. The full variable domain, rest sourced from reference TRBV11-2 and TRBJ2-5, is EAGVAQSPRYKIIEKRQSVAFWCNPISGHATLYWYQQILGQGPKLLIQFQNNGVVDDSQLPKDRFSAERLKGVDSTLKIQPAKLEDSAVYLCASSLDYSETQYFGPGTRLLVL.

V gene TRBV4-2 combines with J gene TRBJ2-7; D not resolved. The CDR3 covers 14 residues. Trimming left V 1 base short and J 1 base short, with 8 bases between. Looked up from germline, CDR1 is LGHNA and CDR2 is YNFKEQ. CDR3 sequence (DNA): TGTGCCAGCAGCCAAGGGACCGAATCCTACGAGCAGTACTTC. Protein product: CASSQGTESYEQYF.

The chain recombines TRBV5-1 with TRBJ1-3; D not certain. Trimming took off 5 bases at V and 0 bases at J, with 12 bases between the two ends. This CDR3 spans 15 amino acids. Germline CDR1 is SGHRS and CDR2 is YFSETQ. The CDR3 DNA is TGCGCCAGCAGACCCAAGACGGGCTCTGGAAACACCATATATTTT. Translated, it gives CASRPKTGSGNTIYF. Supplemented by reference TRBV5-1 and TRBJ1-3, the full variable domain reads KAGVTQTPRYLIKTRGQQVTLSCSPISGHRSVSWYQQTPGQGLQFLFEYFSETQRNKGNFPGRFSGRQFSNSRSEMNVSTLELGDSALYLCASRPKTGSGNTIYFGEGSWLTVV.

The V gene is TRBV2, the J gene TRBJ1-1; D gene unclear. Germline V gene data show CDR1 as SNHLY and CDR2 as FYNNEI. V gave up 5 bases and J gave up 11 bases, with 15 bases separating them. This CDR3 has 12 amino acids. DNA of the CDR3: TGTGCCAGCAGTCTGGACCAAGGTCCCGCTTTCTTT. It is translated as CASSLDQGPAFF.

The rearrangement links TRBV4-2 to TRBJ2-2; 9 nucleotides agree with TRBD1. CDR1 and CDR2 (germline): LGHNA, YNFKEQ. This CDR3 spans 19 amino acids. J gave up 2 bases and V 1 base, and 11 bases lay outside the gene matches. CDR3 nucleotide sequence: TGTGCCAGCAGCCAAGTCAAACCCGGGACAGGGACCAACACCGGGGAGCTGTTTTTT. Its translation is CASSQVKPGTGTNTGELFF.

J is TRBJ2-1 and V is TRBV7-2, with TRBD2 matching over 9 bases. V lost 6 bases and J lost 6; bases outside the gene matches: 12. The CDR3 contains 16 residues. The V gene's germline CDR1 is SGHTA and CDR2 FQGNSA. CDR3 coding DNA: TGTGCCAGCAGTTCTGGGACTAGCCCTAGAGGCAATGAGCAGTTCTTC. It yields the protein CASSSGTSPRGNEQFF.

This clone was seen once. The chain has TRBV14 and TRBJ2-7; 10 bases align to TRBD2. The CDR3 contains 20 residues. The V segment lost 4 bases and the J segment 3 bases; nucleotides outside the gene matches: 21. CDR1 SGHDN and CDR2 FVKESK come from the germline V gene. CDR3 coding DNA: TGTGCCAGCAGCCCCCCGAAATTGAGGGCTAGCGGGAGAGAAATCTACGAGCAGTACTTC. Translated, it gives CASSPPKLRASGREIYEQYF.

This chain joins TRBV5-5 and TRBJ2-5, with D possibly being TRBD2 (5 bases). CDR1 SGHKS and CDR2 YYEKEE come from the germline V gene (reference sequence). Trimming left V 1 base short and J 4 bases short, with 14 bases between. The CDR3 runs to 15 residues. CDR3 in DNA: TGTGCCAGCAGCTTGTTGGGAGAAGGGATAGAGACCCAGTACTTC. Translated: CASSLLGEGIETQYF.

The CDR3, as DNA: TGTGCCAGCAGCTTTTGGGACATGTATCGGACTACCAAAAACATTCAGTACTTC. Protein product: CASSFWDMYRTTKNIQYF. The gene calls are TRBV11-2 and TRBJ2-4; D could derive from TRBD1 or TRBD2 (6 bases each). Germline CDR1 SGHAT, CDR2 FQNNGV. This CDR3 has 18 residues. V was shortened by 3 bases and J by 2 bases, with 20 bases between the two germline ends.

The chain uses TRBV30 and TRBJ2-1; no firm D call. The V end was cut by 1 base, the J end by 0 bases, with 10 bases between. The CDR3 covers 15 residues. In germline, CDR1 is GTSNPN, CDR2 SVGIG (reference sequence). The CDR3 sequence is CAWSGGSSSYNEQFF. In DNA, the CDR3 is TGTGCCTGGAGTGGGGGAAGTAGCTCCTACAATGAGCAGTTCTTC.

The DNA of the CDR3 is TGTGCCTGGAGTGTAGAGGGGGACATTCAGTACTTC. Encoded protein: CAWSVEGDIQYF. The J gene is TRBJ2-4, the V gene TRBV30; a possible D gene is TRBD1 (6 bases). This CDR3 is built from 12 residues. V lost 0 bases to trimming and J lost 8 bases, with 8 bases between them. The V gene's germline CDR1 is GTSNPN and CDR2 SVGIG (reference sequence).

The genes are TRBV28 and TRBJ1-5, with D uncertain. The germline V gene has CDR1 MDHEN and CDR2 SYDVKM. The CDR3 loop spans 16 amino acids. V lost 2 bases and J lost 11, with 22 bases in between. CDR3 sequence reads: CASSLEYWQANRAQHF. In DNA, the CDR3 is TGTGCCAGCAGTTTAGAATACTGGCAGGCCAATCGGGCCCAGCATTTT.

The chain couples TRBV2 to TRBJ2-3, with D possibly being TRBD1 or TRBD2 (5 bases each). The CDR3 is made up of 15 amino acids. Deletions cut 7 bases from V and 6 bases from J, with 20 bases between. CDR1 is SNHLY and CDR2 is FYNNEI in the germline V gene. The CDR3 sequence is CASTSGTNWKDTQYF. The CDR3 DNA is TGTGCCAGCACGTCTGGGACGAATTGGAAGGATACGCAGTATTTT.

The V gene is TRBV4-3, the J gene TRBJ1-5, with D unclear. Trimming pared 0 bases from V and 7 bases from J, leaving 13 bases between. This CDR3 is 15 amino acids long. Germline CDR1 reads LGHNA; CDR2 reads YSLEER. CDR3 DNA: TGCGCCAGCAGCCAAGATAAGAGTACCCAACAGCCCCAGCATTTT. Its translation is CASSQDKSTQQPQHF.

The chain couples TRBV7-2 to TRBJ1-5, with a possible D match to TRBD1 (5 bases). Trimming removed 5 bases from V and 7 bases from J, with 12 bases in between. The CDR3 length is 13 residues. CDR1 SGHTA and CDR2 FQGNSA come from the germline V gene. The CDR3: CASSPEGRQPQHF. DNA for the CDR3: TGTGCCAGCAGCCCCGAGGGACGCCAGCCCCAGCATTTT.

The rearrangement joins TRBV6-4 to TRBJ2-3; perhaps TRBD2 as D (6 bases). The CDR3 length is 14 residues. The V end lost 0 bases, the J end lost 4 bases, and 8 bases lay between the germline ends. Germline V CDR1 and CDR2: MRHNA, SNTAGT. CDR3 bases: TGTGCCAGCAGTGACTCGGGGGGAGCAGATACGCAGTATTTT. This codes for CASSDSGGADTQYF.